This TCR beta chain was retrieved from a study of cytomegalovirus exposure and HLA in healthy donors. General observations from the study: A list of around 150 TCR beta chains associated with cytomegalovirus was given. A later analysis reportedly found fewer N-insertions in an Asian-associated ancestry cluster than the approximately 730-donor mean.

Both 60 Vbeta primers and 13 Jbeta primers went into the PCR. Assay: immunoSEQ multiplex PCR; the TCRdb copy retains only in-frame clones and omits some. The table shows some 85,000 clones, with approximately 77% occurring only once. The CDR3 is made up of 13 amino acids. Trimming cost V 6 bases and J 3 bases, with 11 bases left between them. Germline V gene data show CDR1 as SNHLY and CDR2 as FYNNEI. This clone showed up just a few times. Its antigen is as yet unknown. The sequence derives from a young man in good health and CMV-seronegative. This chain uses TRBV2 with TRBJ1-1, with D unclear. The material sequenced was PBMCs. The CDR3 region is CASRSSRDTEAFF. In nucleotides, the CDR3 is TGTGCCAGCAGGAGCTCACGGGACACTGAAGCTTTCTTT.